This T cell receptor beta chain was recorded in a study of blood T cell repertoires in COVID-19. Overall study: Acute and convalescent COVID-19 samples came from the United States, Italy and Spain. T cells, B-cell-depleted T cells, or PBMCs supplied cDNA or gDNA.

Authors' analysis steps: The authors estimated nucleated cell counts from reference gene primer amplification. Assay used: immunoSEQ multiplex PCR; TCRdb lists only in-frame clones, some missing. V and J calls and clone size are as listed in that table; D and trimming were resolved from the DNA. The sample has roughly 670,000 clones, about 87% seen once. The germline V gene has CDR1 SGHRS and CDR2 YFSETQ. V lost 3 bases, J lost 1 base, and 9 bases stayed unmatched. This CDR3 contains 16 residues. This chain connects TRBV5-1 to TRBJ1-1; 7 bases match TRBD1. The sequenced sample consisted of peripheral blood. The source is a woman younger than 35 with acute or convalescent COVID-19. CDR3 region: CASSYGQDGSNTEAFF. The CDR3 nucleotides are TGCGCCAGCAGCTACGGACAGGACGGCTCGAACACTGAAGCTTTCTTT.